This TCR beta chain is from a study of shared clonotypes between healthy human individuals. On the study more broadly: Serving as donors were two women and a few men, whose ages spanned 18 to 49. Study results and limitations: Estimated richness was generally greater in naive than memory subsets.

Clones were read by immunoSEQ multiplex PCR, and TCRdb kept only the in-frame ones, dropping some. Among more than 1,200,000 clones listed, 98% to 99% were seen once. Concerning this clone itself: Its matching antigen is unknown.

This CDR3 has 18 residues. Per germline, CDR1 SGHTA and CDR2 FQGNSA. The V segment lost 5 bases and the J segment 1 base; nucleotides outside the gene matches: 14. The rearrangement links TRBV7-2 to TRBJ2-7, with 10 bases identical to TRBD2. The specimen sequenced was naive CD4+ T cells sorted from blood. Documented subset: CD45RA+ positively selected. This receptor was taken from a man between 25 and 39 years old in good health. The CDR3 here is CASSIVWALAGASYEQYF. The CDR3 coding sequence is TGTGCCAGCAGCATAGTATGGGCCCTAGCGGGAGCTTCCTACGAGCAGTACTTC.